Included here is one T cell receptor (beta chain) sequence, with context. Germline CDR1 is GTSNPN and CDR2 is SVGIG (reference sequence). CDR3 length equals 14 residues. Between the trimmed V and J ends, which lost 0 bases and 0 bases, there was a span of 6 bases. The data belong to a study of T cell responses to AZD1222 COVID-19 vaccine. The assay was immunoSEQ multiplex PCR, and TCRdb's table has in-frame clones only and misses some. The table records 150,000 to 160,000 clones, more than 90% of them present only once. The sequence derives from an adult in good health. The rearrangement links TRBV30 to TRBJ1-5; no clear D. The input for sequencing was peripheral blood, taken on day 0 of AZD1222 vaccination. CDR3 DNA sequence: TGTGCCTGGAGTGTACTTCATAGCAATCAGCCCCAGCATTTT. It encodes CAWSVLHSNQPQHF.